This T cell receptor (beta chain) was captured by sequencing in a study of graft-versus-host responses after intestinal transplantation (dated by TCRdb to 2020 to 2022). General notes on the study: The transplants that recipients got were multivisceral, liver-intestinal, or isolated intestinal. Every recipient was given anti-thymocyte globulin induction, followed by roughly 3 years of maintenance tacrolimus and steroids. Graft-versus-host and host-versus-graft alloreactive T cell clones were tracked in the graft, circulation and bone marrow after intestinal transplantation using bulk TCR-beta CDR3 sequencing. Alloreactive clones were identified by sequencing pre-transplant mixed lymphocyte reaction products and comparing these products with unstimulated pre-transplant donor and recipient T cells. Of the 20 to 30 intestinal transplant recipients enrolled in the cohort, one of whom was a retransplant, 3 patients without pretransplant specimens were excluded. Donor T cell macrochimerism was defined as a peak of at least 4% donor T cells among recipient peripheral blood mononuclear cells. Samples from a few later patients were sequenced in-house on an Illumina MiSeq with MiXCR processing rather than by the commercial service. Overall study outcomes, separate from this receptor: In patients with donor T cell macrochimerism, the allografts had high GvH to HvG T cell clonal ratios. Conclusions were limited by the relatively low number and heterogeneity of intestinal transplant patients. GvH clones turned up in recipient bone marrow, with some appearing earlier in ileal mucosa or blood, a pattern consistent with an intestinal mucosal origin. Early after transplant, peak levels of circulating GvH clones were associated with declines in HvG clones.

Explained via the paper, the time point label denotes: cells obtained before transplantation from donor or recipient. CD3+CD4+ and CD3+CD8+ populations were FACS-sorted from unstimulated pre-transplant donor and recipient cells taken from spleen or lymph nodes. Receptor amplification or capture employed the immunoSEQ multiplex PCR assay. In most patients, genomic DNA was isolated using the Qiagen DNeasy Blood and Tissue Kit and sent frozen to Adaptive Biotechnologies for TCR sequencing. For most patients, high-throughput TCR-beta CDR3 sequencing of genomic DNA was performed by Adaptive Biotechnologies. The original pipeline was this. TCR sequencing data were retrieved from Adaptive's ImmunoSEQ software for 15 to 20 patients, whereas a few other patients were processed with MiXCR and VDJtools. To correct CD4 versus CD8 sorting errors, sequences present in both subsets at a frequency ratio below 5:1 were removed. CDR3 nucleotide sequences shared by donor and recipient were removed because the origin of these sequences could not be assigned. Alloreactive clones required at least 2-fold expansion over unstimulated cells and minimum CFSE-low frequency of 0.002% (template counts) or 0.001% (read counts). A clone was considered mappable if detected in the sequenced pre-transplant spleen, lymph node, or MLR CFSE-low populations of the donor or recipient. Cumulative frequency of alloreactive clones was calculated as a percentage of all sequences weighted by copy number. Held by TCRdb, this immuneACCESS table contains in-frame sequences only and omits some clones. Under half of the omission traces to an unresolved V gene where checked; the cause of the rest is unknown. V, J and clone size reflect that table, while D and trimming were determined from the DNA. The table for this sample lists roughly 90,000 clones; about 87% of them were counted only once. The top ten hold approximately 0.28% of the sample.

This clone showed up just once. Its specific antigen is unknown. Base quality data are lacking; no much larger clone is found one base away. Trimming removed 3 bases from V and 4 bases from J, leaving 9 bases between the germline ends. The cysteine opens and the phenylalanine closes a CDR3 of 14 amino acids. The entry retains the CDR3 DNA only, 42 bases that are in frame from base 1. Sequences SEHNR (CDR1) and FQNEAQ (CDR2) are obtained from the germline V gene (reference sequence). The sample here was unstimulated CD4+ T cells sorted from spleen or lymph node cells, taken before transplant. The sequence derives from a human donor who was the organ donor for an intestinal transplant. The sequence links TRBV7-9 to TRBJ2-2, with no reliable assignment of the D segment. The CDR3 reads as follows: CASSLFQATGELFF. The DNA sequence is as follows: TGTGCCAGCAGCTTGTTCCAGGCCACCGGGGAGCTGTTTTTT.